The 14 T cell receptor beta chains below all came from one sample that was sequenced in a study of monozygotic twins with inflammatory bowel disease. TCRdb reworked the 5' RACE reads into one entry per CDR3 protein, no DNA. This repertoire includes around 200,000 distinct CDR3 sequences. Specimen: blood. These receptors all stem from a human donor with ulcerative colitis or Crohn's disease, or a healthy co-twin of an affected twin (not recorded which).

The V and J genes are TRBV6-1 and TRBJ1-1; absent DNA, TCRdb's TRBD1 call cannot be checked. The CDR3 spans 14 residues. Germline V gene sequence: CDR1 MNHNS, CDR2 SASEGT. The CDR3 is CASSEGQPNTEAFF.

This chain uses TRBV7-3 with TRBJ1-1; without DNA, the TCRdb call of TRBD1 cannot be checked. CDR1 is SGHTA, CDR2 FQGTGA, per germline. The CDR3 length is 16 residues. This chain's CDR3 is CASRTNRGPVNTEAFF.

CDR3 amino acids: CASSIWTGGGETQYF. The chain is built from TRBV5-1 and TRBJ2-5; TCRdb reports TRBD1, a call that lacks DNA to check it against. This CDR3 region has 15 residues. Germline-derived CDR1 and CDR2 are SGHRS and YFSETQ.

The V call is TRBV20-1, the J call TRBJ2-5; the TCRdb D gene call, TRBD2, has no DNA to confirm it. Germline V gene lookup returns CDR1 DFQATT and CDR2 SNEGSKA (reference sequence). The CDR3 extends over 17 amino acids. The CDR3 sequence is CSARDRVIAGGQETQYF.

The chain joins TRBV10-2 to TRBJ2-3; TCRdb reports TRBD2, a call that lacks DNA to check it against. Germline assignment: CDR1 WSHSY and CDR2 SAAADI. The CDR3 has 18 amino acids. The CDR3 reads CASSEPSTGRASLDTQYF.

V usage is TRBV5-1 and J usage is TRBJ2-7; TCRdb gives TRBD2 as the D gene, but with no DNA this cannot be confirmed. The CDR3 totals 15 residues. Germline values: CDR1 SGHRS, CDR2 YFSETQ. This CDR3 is CASSFGLAGDYEQYF.

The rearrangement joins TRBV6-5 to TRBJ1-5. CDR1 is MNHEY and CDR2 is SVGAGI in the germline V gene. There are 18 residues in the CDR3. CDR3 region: CASSYSIPGTTGNQPQHF.

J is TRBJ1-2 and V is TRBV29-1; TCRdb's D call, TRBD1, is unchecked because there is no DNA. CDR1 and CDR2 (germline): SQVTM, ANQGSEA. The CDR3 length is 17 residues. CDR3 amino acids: CSVRGVPARSDLYGYTF.

The CDR3 loop is CASSGWAGKRAEQYF. The V and J genes are TRBV6-1 and TRBJ2-7; TCRdb's D call, TRBD1, is unchecked because there is no DNA. The CDR3 runs 15 residues. In germline, CDR1 is MNHNS, CDR2 SASEGT.

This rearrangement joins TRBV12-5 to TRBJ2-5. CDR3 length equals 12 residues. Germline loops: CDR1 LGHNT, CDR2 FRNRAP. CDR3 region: CASGDRLETQYF.

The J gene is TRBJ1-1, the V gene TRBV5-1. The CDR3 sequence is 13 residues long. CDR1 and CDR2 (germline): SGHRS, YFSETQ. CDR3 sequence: CASTSEGYTEAFF.

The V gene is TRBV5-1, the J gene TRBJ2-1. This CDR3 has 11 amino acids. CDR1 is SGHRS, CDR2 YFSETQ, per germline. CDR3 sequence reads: CASSLEGEQFF.

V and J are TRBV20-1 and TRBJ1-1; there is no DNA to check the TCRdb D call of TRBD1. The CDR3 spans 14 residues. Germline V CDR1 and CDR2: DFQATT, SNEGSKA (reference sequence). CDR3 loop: CSANRRGQSGAAFF.

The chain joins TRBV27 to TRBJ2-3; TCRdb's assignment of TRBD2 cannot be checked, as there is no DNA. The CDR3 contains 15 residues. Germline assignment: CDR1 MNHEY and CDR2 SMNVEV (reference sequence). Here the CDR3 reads CASSLNGGEPDTQYF.